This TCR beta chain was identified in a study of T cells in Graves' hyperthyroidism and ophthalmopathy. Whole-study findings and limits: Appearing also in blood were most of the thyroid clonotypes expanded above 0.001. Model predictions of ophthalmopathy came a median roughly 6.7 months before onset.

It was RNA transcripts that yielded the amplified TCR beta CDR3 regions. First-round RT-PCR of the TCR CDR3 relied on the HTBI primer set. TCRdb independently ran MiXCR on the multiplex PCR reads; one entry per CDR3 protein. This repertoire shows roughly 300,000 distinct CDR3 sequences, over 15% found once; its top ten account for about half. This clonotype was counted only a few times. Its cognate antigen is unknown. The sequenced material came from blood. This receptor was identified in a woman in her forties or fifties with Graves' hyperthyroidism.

This chain's CDR3 is CAISSLAGGPNEQFF. In nucleotides, the CDR3 is TGTGCCATCAGCTCACTAGCGGGGGGGCCTAATGAGCAGTTCTTC. This chain connects TRBV10-3 to TRBJ2-1; 13 bases are shared with TRBD2. The germline V gene has CDR1 ENHRY and CDR2 SYGVKD. This CDR3 has 15 amino acids. The junction had 6 bases not matched to a gene; V was cut back by 6 bases and J by 7 bases.